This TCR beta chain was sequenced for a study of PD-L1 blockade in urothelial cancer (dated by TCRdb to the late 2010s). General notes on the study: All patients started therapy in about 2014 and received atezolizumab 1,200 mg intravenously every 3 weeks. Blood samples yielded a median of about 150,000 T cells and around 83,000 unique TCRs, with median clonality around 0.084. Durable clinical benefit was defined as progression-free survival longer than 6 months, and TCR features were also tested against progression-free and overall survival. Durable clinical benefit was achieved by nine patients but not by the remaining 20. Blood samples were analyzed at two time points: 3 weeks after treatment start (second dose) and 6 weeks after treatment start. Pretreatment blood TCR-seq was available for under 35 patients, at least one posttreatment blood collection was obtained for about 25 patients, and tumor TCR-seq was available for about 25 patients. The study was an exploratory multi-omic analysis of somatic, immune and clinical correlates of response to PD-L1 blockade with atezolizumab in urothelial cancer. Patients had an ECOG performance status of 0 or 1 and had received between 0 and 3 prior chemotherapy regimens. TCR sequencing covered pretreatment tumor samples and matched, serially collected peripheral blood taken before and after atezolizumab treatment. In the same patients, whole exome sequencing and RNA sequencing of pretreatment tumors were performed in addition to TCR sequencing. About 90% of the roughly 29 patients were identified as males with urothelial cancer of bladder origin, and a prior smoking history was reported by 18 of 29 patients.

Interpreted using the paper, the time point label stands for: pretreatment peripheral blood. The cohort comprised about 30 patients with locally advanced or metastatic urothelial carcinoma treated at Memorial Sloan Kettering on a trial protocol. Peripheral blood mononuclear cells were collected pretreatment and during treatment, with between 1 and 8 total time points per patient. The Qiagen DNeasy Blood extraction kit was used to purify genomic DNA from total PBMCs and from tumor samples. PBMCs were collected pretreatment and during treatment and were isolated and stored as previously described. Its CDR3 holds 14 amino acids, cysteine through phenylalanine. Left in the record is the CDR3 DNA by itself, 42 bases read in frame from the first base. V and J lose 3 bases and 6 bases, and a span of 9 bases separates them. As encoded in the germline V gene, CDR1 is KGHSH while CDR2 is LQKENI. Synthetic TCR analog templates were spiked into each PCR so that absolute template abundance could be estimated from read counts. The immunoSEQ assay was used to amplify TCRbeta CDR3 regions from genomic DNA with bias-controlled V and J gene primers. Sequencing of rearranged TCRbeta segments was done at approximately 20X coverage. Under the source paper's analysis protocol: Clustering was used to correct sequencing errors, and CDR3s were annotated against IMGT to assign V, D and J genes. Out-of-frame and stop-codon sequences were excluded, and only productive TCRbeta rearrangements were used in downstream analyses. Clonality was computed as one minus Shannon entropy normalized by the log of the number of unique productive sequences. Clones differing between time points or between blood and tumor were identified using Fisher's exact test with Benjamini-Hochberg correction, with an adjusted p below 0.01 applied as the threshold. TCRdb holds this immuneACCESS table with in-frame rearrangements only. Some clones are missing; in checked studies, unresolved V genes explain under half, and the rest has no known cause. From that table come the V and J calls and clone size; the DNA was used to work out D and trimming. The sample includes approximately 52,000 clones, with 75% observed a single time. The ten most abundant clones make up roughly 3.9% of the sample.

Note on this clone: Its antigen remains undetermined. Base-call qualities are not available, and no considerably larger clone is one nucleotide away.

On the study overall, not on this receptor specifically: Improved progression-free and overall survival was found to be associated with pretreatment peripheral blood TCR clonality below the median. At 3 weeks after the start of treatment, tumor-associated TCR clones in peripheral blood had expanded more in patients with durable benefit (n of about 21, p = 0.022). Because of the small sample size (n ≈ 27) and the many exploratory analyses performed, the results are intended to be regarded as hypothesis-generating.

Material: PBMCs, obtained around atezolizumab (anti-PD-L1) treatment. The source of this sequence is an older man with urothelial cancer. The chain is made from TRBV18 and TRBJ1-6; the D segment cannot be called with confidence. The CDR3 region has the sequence CASSPKRVNSPLHF. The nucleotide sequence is TGTGCCAGCTCACCTAAGCGGGTTAATTCACCCCTCCACTTT.